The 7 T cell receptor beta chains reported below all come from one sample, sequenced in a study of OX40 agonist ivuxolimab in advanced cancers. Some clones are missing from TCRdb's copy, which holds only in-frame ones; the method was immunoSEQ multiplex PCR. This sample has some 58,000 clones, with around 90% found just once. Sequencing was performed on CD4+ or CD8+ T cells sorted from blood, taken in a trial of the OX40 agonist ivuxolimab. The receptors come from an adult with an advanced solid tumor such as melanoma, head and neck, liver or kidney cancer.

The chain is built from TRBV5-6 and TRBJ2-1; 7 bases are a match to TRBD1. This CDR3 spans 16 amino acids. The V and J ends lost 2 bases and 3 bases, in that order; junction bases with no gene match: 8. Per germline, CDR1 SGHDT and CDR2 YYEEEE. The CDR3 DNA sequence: TGTGCCAGCAGCTTCGGCACAGGGGCCCTCTACAATGAGCAGTTCTTC. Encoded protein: CASSFGTGALYNEQFF.

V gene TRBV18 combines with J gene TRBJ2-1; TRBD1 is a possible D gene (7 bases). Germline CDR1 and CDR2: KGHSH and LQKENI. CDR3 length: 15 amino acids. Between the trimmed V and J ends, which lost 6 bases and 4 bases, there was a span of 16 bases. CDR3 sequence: CASSPATGTYNEQFF. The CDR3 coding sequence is TGTGCCAGCTCCCCGGCGACAGGGACTTACAATGAGCAGTTCTTC.

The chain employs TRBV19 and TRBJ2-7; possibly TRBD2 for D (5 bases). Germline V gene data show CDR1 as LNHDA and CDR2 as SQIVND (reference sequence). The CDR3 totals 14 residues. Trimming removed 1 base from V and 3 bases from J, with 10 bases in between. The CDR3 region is CASSIGLSIYEQYF. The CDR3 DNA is TGTGCCAGTAGTATAGGACTATCCATCTACGAGCAGTACTTC.

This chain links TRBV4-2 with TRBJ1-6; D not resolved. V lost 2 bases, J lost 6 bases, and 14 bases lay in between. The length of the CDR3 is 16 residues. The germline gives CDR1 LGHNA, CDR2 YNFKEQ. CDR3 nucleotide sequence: TGTGCCAGCAGCCAATTTATAACAGAAGGTAATTCACCCCTCCACTTT. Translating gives CASSQFITEGNSPLHF.

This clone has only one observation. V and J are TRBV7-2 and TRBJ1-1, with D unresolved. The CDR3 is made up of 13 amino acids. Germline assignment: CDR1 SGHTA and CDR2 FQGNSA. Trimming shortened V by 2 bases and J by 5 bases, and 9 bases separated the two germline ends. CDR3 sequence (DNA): TGTGCCAGCAGCTTAACGGAAGGGACTGAAGCTTTCTTT. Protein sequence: CASSLTEGTEAFF.

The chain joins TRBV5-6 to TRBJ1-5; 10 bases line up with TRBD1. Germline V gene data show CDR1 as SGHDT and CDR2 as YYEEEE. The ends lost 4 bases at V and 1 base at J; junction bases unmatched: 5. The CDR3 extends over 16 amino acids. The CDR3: CASSRGTGDSNQPQHF. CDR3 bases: TGTGCCAGCAGCCGAGGGACAGGGGACAGCAATCAGCCCCAGCATTTT.

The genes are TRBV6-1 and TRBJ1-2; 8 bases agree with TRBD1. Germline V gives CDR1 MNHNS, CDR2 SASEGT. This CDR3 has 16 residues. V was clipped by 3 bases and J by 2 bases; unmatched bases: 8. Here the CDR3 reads CASSERDRLRNYGYTF. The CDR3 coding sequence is TGTGCCAGCAGTGAGAGGGACAGGCTAAGGAACTATGGCTACACCTTC.